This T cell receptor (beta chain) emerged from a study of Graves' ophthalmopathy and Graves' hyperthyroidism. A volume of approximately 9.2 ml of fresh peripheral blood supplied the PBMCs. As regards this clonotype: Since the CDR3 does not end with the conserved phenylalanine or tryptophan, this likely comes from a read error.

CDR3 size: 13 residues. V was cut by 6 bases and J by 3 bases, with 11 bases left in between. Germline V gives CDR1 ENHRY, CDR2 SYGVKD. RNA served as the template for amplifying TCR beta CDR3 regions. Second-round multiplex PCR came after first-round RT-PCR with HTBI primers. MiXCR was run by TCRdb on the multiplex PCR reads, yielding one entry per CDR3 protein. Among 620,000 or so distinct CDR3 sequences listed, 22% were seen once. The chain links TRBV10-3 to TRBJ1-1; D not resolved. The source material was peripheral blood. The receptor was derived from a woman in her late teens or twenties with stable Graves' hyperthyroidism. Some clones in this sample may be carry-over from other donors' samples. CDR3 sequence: CAISEDPYTEAFY. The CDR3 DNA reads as TGTGCCATCAGCGAGGACCCGTACACTGAAGCTTTCTAT.